Shown below are 2 T cell receptor beta chains from a single sample sequenced in a study of T cell repertoires in cytomegalovirus infection. TCRdb re-derived calls from the reads in MiXCR, one entry per CDR3 protein. Of roughly 990,000 distinct CDR3 sequences detected, around a third appear once; the ten largest clones hold more than 13%. Antigen specificity for these receptors is unknown. The material was cultured CD8+ T cells from PBMCs, obtained from culture after CMV antigen stimulation. The source of these receptors is a human donor in good health (CMV status not recorded). Some clones in this sample may be carry-over from other donors' samples.

The DNA of the CDR3 is TGTGCCAGCAGTTTACTACCAGGGGGTTACCAAGAGACCCAGTACTTC. Translating it yields CASSLLPGGYQETQYF. This chain uses TRBV27 with TRBJ2-5; 7 bases match TRBD1. The CDR3 is 16 residues long. Germline loops: CDR1 MNHEY, CDR2 SMNVEV (reference sequence). The V gene end was trimmed by 2 bases and the J gene end by 0 bases; junction bases not matched to a gene: 6.

In its sample, this clonotype was seen a few times. This chain's CDR3 is CASSFMTLTGLLEQFF. The CDR3 nucleotides read TGTGCCAGCAGTTTCATGACCTTGACAGGTCTGTTGGAGCAGTTCTTC. V gene TRBV27 combines with J gene TRBJ2-1, with a possible D match to TRBD1 (6 bases). V was clipped by 3 bases and J by 10 bases, with 22 bases between them. The CDR3 is made up of 16 amino acids. From germline, CDR1 is MNHEY and CDR2 SMNVEV (reference sequence).